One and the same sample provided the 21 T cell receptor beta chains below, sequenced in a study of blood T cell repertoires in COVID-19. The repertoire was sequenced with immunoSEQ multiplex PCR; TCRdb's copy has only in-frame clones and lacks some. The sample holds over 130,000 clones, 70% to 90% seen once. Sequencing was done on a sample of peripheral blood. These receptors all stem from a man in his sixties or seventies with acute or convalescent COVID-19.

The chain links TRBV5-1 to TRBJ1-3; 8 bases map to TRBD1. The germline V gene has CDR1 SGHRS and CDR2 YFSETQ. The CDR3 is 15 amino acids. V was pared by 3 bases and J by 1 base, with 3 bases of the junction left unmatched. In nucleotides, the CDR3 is TGCGCCAGCAGCTCGACAGGGGATTCTGGAAACACCATATATTTT. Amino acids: CASSSTGDSGNTIYF.

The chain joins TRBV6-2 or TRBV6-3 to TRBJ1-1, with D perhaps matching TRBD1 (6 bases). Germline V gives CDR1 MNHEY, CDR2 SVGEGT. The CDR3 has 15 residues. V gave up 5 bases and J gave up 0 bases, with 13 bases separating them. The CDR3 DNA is TGTGCCAGCAGTCGCCGGCAGGGGATGAACACTGAAGCTTTCTTT. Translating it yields CASSRRQGMNTEAFF.

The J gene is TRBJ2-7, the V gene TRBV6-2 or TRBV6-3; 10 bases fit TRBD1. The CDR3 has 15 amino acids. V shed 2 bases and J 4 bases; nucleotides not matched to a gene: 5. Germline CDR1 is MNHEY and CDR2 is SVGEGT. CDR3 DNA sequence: TGTGCCAGCAGTTACCCCGACAGGGGGCAATACGAGCAGTACTTC. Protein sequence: CASSYPDRGQYEQYF.

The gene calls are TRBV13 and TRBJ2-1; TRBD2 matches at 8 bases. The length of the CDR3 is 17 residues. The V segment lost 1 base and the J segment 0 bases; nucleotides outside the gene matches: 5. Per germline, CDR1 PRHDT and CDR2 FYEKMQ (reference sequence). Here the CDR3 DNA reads TGTGCCAGCAGCTTAGTGCTAGCGGGTAGCTCCTACAATGAGCAGTTCTTC. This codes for CASSLVLAGSSYNEQFF.

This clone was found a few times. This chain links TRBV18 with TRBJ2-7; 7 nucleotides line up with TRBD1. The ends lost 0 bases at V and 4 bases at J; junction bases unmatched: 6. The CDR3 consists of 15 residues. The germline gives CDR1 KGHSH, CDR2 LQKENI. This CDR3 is CASSPPIGGAYEQYF. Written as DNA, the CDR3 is TGTGCCAGCTCACCACCGATAGGGGGCGCGTACGAGCAGTACTTC.

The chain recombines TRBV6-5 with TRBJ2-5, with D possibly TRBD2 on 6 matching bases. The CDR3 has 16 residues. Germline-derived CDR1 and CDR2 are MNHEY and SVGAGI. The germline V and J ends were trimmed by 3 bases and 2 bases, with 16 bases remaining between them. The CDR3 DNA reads TGTGCCAGCAGTTATTCGGTTAGCGGAGGTCAAGAGACCCAGTACTTC. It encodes CASSYSVSGGQETQYF.

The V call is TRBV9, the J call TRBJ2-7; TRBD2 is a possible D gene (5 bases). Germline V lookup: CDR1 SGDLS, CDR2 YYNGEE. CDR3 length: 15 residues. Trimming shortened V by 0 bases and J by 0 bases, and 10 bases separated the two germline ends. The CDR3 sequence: CASSVEAGTSYEQYF. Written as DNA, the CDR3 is TGTGCCAGCAGCGTAGAGGCGGGTACCTCCTACGAGCAGTACTTC.

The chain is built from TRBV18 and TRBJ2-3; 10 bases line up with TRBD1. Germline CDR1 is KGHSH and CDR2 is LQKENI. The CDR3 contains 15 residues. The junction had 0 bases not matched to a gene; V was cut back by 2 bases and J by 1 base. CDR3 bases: TGTGCCAGCTCACCAGGGACAGGGGGCACAGATACGCAGTATTTT. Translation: CASSPGTGGTDTQYF.

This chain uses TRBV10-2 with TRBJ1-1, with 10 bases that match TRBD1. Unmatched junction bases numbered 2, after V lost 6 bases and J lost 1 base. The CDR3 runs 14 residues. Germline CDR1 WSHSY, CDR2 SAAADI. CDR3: CASRRQGANTEAFF. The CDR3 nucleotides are TGCGCCAGCAGGCGACAGGGGGCGAACACTGAAGCTTTCTTT.

CDR3 protein: CASSLAQGGETQYF. CDR3 sequence (DNA): TGTGCCAGCAGCTTAGCGCAGGGAGGCGAGACCCAGTACTTC. The chain couples TRBV7-9 to TRBJ2-5, with a tentative D call TRBD2 (6 bases). V lost 0 bases, J lost 5 bases, and 10 bases lay in between. This CDR3 has 14 residues. Germline V CDR1 and CDR2: SEHNR, FQNEAQ (reference sequence). Full variable domain (rest looked up from reference TRBV7-9 and TRBJ2-5): DTGVSQNPRHKITKRGQNVTFRCDPISEHNRLYWYRQTLGQGPEFLTYFQNEAQLEKSRLLSDRFSAERPKGSFSTLEIQRTEQGDSAMYLCASSLAQGGETQYFGPGTRLLVL.

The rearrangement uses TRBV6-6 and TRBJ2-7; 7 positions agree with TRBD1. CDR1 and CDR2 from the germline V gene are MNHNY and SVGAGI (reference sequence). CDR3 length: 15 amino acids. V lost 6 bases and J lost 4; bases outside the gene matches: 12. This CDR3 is CASRGPGQIFYEQYF. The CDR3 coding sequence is TGTGCCAGCAGGGGACCGGGACAGATATTTTACGAGCAGTACTTC.

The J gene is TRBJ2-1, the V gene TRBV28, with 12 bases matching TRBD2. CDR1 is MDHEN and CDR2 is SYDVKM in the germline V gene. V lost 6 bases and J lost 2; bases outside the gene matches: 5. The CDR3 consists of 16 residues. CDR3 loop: CASRKGLAGPYNEQFF. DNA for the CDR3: TGTGCCAGCAGGAAAGGACTAGCGGGGCCCTACAATGAGCAGTTCTTC.

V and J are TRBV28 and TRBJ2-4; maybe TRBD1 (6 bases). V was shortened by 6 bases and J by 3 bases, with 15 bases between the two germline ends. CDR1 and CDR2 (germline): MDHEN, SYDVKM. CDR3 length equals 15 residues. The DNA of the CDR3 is TGTGCCAGCAGACAGGGATGGGGGAGCAAAAACATTCAGTACTTC. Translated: CASRQGWGSKNIQYF.

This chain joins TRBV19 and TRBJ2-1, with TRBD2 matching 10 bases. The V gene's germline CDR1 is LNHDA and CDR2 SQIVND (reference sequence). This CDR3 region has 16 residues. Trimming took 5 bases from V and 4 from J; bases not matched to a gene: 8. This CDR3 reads CASSPLGTSVYNEQFF. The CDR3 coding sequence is TGTGCCAGTAGTCCCCTCGGGACTAGCGTTTACAATGAGCAGTTCTTC.

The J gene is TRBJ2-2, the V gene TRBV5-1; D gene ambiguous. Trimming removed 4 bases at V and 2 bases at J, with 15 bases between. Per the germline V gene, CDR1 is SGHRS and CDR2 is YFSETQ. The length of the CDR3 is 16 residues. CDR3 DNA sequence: TGCGCCAGCAGCCCCTCTCGCGGAGCCAACACCGGGGAGCTGTTTTTT. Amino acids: CASSPSRGANTGELFF.

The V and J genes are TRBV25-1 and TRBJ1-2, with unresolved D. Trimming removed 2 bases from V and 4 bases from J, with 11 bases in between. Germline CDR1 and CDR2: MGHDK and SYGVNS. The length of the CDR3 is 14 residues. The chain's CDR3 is CASSEASGIYGYTF. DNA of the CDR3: TGTGCCAGCAGTGAAGCCTCAGGAATCTATGGCTACACCTTC.

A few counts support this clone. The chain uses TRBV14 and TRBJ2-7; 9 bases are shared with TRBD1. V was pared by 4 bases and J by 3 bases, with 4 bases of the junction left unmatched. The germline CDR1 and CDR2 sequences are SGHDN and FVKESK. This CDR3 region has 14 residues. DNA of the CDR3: TGTGCCAGCAGCCCCGGGACAGGGAACTACGAGCAGTACTTC. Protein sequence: CASSPGTGNYEQYF.

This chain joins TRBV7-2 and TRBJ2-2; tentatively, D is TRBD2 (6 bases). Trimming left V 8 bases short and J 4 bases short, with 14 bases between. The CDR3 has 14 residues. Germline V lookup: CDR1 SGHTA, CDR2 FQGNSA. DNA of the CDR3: TGTGCCAGCTGCCCGGGACTCGGCACCGGGGAGCTGTTTTTT. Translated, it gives CASCPGLGTGELFF. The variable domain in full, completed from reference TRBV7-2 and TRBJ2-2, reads GAGVSQSPSNKVTEKGKDVELRCDPISGHTALYWYRQSLGQGLEFLIYFQGNSAPDKSGLPSDRFSAERTGGSVSTLTIQRTQQEDSAVYLCASCPGLGTGELFFGEGSRLTVL.

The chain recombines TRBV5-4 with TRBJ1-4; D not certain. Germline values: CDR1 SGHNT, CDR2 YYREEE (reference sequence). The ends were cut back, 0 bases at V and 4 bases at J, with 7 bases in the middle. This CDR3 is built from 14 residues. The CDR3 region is CASSLAVNNEKLFF. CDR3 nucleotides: TGTGCCAGCAGCTTGGCAGTGAATAATGAAAAACTGTTTTTT.

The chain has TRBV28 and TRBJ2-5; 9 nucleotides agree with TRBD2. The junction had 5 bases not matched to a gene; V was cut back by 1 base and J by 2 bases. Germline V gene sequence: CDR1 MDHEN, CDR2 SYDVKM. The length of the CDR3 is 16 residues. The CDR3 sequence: CASSLSGLAPQETQYF. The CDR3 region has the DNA TGTGCCAGCAGTTTATCCGGACTAGCGCCACAAGAGACCCAGTACTTC.

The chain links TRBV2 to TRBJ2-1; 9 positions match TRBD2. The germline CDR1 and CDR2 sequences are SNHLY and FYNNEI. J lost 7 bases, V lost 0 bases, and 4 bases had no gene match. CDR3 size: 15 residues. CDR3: CASSEASGRLNEQFF. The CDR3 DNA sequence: TGTGCCAGCAGTGAAGCTAGCGGGAGACTTAATGAGCAGTTCTTC. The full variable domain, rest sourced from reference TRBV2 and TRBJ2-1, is EPEVTQTPSHQVTQMGQEVILRCVPISNHLYFYWYRQILGQKVEFLVSFYNNEISEKSEIFDDQFSVERPDGSNFTLKIRSTKLEDSAMYFCASSEASGRLNEQFFGPGTRLTVL.